Below, 5 T cell receptor beta chains from the same sample are listed, as sequenced in a study of Ad26.COV2.S vaccination and SARS-CoV-2 variants. Only in-frame clones appear in the TCRdb table, and some are missing; sequencing was by immunoSEQ multiplex PCR. The data contain about 400,000 clones, approximately 92% of them singletons. Documented treatment: roughly 19 received Ad26.COV2.S at low or high dose, single or two shots; about 5 received placebo; per-sample allocation not given. Specimens were obtained on day 63 following the first vaccine or placebo injection. The sequences come from peripheral blood, collected in a trial of Ad26.COV2.S vaccine versus placebo. The receptors shown here come from a person aged 18 to 59 who received the Ad26.COV2.S COVID-19 vaccine or a placebo.

The rearrangement links TRBV19 to TRBJ1-4; D is ambiguous. There are 12 residues in the CDR3. V gave up 3 bases and J gave up 7 bases, with 6 bases separating them. Germline CDR1 and CDR2: LNHDA and SQIVND (reference sequence). The CDR3 DNA reads TGTGCCAGTAGTATGGGAAGTGAAAAACTGTTTTTT. This sequence encodes CASSMGSEKLFF.

The chain joins TRBV10-3 to TRBJ1-2; 10 bases line up with TRBD1. CDR3 length: 16 residues. Germline V gene sequence: CDR1 ENHRY, CDR2 SYGVKD. Losses at the gene ends were 4 bases for V and 0 bases for J; bases not matched to a gene: 5. For the CDR3, the DNA is TGTGCCATCAGTGGAGGACAGGGGGTTACTAACTATGGCTACACCTTC. Encoded protein: CAISGGQGVTNYGYTF.

V usage is TRBV5-6 and J usage is TRBJ2-3; 9 bases fit TRBD1. The CDR3 consists of 12 residues. J gave up 14 bases and V 4 bases, and 8 bases lay outside the gene matches. Germline V gene lookup returns CDR1 SGHDT and CDR2 YYEEEE. CDR3 nucleotides: TGTGCCAGCAGCCCGGACAGGGGCCCGTGGTATTTT. It specifies CASSPDRGPWYF.

This rearrangement joins TRBV6-5 to TRBJ1-2; 7 bases match TRBD1. The CDR3 runs 14 residues. The germline CDR1 and CDR2 sequences are MNHEY and SVGAGI. Trimming removed 7 bases from V and 6 bases from J; junction bases left unmatched: 11. CDR3 DNA: TGTGCCAGCAATAACAGGGGCGGGATAGATGGCTACACCTTC. Its translation is CASNNRGGIDGYTF.

This rearrangement joins TRBV5-1 to TRBJ2-7; the match to TRBD2 covers 7 bases. The CDR3 is made up of 16 amino acids. Germline loops: CDR1 SGHRS, CDR2 YFSETQ. Trimming took 4 bases from V and 1 from J; bases not matched to a gene: 11. The CDR3 sequence: CASSPLGLAESYEQYF. Here the CDR3 DNA reads TGCGCCAGCAGCCCCCTTGGTCTAGCGGAATCCTACGAGCAGTACTTC.